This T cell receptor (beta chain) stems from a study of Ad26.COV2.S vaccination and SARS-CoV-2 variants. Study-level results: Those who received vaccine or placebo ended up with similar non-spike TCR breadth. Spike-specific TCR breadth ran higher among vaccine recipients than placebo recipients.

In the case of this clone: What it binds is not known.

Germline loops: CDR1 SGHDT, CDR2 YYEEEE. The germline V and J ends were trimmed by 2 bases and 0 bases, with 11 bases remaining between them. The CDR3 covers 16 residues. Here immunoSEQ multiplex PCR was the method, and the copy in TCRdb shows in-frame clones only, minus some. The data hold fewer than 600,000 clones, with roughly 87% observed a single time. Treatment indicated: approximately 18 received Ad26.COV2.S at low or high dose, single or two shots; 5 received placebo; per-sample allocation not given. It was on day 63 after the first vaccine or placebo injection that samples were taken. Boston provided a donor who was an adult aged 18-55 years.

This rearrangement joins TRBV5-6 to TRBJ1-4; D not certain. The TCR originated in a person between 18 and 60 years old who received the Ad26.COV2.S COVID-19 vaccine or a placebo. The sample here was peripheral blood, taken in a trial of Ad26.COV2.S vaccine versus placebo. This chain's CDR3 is CASSLDSGATNEKLFF. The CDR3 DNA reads TGTGCCAGCAGCTTAGATTCAGGAGCAACTAATGAAAAACTGTTTTTT.